The rows below give T cell receptor beta chains drawn from one sample of a study of blood T cell repertoires in COVID-19. Method: immunoSEQ multiplex PCR; TCRdb's copy keeps in-frame clones and lacks some. Of about 120,000 clones listed, 80% to 90% are singletons. Material: peripheral blood. All receptors come from a man aged 70 or older with active or convalescent COVID-19. Each CDR3 is given with its conserved first and last residue. A D gene is named only where the DNA matches it firmly. Clone size is given for some rows only: seen once, a few or many times, or a class if the clone is expanded.

-,TRBD1,TRBV7-9,TRBJ1-5,TGTGCCAGCAGCTCCGCCGGGACAGCGGAGGGGCCCCAGCATTTT,CASSSAGTAEGPQHF
-,-,TRBV29-1,TRBJ2-3,TGCAGTCAAGCGGGCACTAGCACAGATACGCAGTATTTT,CSQAGTSTDTQYF
-,TRBD1,TRBV28,TRBJ1-3,TGTGCCAGCAGTTCTGGACAGGGCTCTGGAAACACCATATATTTT,CASSSGQGSGNTIYF
-,-,TRBV27,TRBJ2-1,TGTGCCAGCATCGGTTCGGGACTTCCCTACAATGAGCAGTTCTTC,CASIGSGLPYNEQFF
-,TRBD1,TRBV19,TRBJ1-6,TGTGCCAGCGGGACAGCTTATTCACCCCTCCACTTT,CASGTAYSPLHF
-,TRBD1,TRBV7-2,TRBJ1-1,TGTGCCAGCAGCCCACGGACAGGGAACACTGAAGCTTTCTTT,CASSPRTGNTEAFF
-,TRBD1,TRBV6-5,TRBJ1-5,TGTGCCAGCAGTTACTCAGGACAGGGAGGACAGCCCCAGCATTTT,CASSYSGQGGQPQHF
-,-,TRBV15,TRBJ2-7,TGTGCCACCAGCAGATCCGGTGGGGAGTCAACCTACGAGCAGTACTTC,CATSRSGGESTYEQYF
-,TRBD1,TRBV25-1,TRBJ1-4,TGTGCCAGCAGAAAAGAGACAGGGTATGAAAAACTGTTTTTT,CASRKETGYEKLFF
-,-,TRBV7-7,TRBJ1-6,TGTGCTAGCAGCTTTGGGCCAAGACCTCGTAATTCACCCCTCCACTTT,CASSFGPRPRNSPLHF
-,TRBD1,TRBV7-8,TRBJ2-7,TGTGCCAGCAGCGCGGACAGGGGGAACGAGCAGTACTTC,CASSADRGNEQYF
-,-,TRBV6-5,TRBJ1-1,TGTGCCAGCAGCATCAGGGGCCCGCGGAACACTGAAGCTTTCTTT,CASSIRGPRNTEAFF
-,TRBD1,TRBV25-1,TRBJ1-4,TGTGCCAGCAGTGAATTTGGGACAGGGGTCGAAAAACTGTTTTTT,CASSEFGTGVEKLFF
-,TRBD2,TRBV3-1/TRBV3-2,TRBJ2-3,TGTGCCAGCAGCCAAGGACTAGCGGGAGGGCCCGGCACAGATACGCAGTATTTT,CASSQGLAGGPGTDTQYF
few,TRBD2,TRBV24-1,TRBJ2-3,TGTGCCACCAGTGATTTTTCTAGCGGTGCTAGCACAGATACGCAGTATTTT,CATSDFSSGASTDTQYF
-,-,TRBV3-1/TRBV3-2,TRBJ2-5,TGTGCCAGCAGCCAATCCGGAGGCCAAGAGACCCAGTACTTC,CASSQSGGQETQYF
few,-,TRBV18,TRBJ2-2,TGTGCCAGCTCACCACCGGGTCGGGTCGGGAGCCGCACCGGGGAGCTGTTTTTT,CASSPPGRVGSRTGELFF
-,TRBD2,TRBV5-1,TRBJ2-2,TGCGCCAGCAGCTTGGGACTAGCGGCGACCGGGGAGCTGTTTTTT,CASSLGLAATGELFF
-,TRBD1,TRBV6-5,TRBJ1-2,TGTGCCAGCAGCTCCGCCCGGACAGGGGGCGGCGGCTACACCTTC,CASSSARTGGGGYTF
-,-,TRBV30,TRBJ2-7,TGTGCCTTATACCGGGGAAACTACGAGCAGTACTTC,CALYRGNYEQYF
-,-,TRBV2,TRBJ1-5,TGTGCCAGCAGTGCACAGGTAAGCCAGCCCCAGCATTTT,CASSAQVSQPQHF
-,TRBD2,TRBV9,TRBJ2-3,TGTGCCAGCAGCGTGGGGACTAGCGGGATCACAGATACGCAGTATTTT,CASSVGTSGITDTQYF
-,TRBD1,TRBV7-9,TRBJ1-2,TGTGCCAGCAGCCCCGGGACAGGGGGACATGGCTACACCTTC,CASSPGTGGHGYTF
-,-,TRBV7-6,TRBJ2-7,TGTGCCAGCAGCTTAGCCCAGGGCGACTCCTACGAGCAGTACTTC,CASSLAQGDSYEQYF
-,TRBD2,TRBV7-9,TRBJ2-1,TGTGCCAGCAGCGGGGGACTAGCGGGAGGGTACTCCTACAATGAGCAGTTCTTC,CASSGGLAGGYSYNEQFF
-,-,TRBV28,TRBJ1-1,TGTGCCAGCAGTTATCACAAGGGGGGGGTGACTGAAGCTTTCTTT,CASSYHKGGVTEAFF
-,-,TRBV18,TRBJ2-3,TGTGCCAGCTCACCACTCGGGGGCACAGATACGCAGTATTTT,CASSPLGGTDTQYF
-,-,TRBV6-6,TRBJ1-5,TGTGCCAGCATTAAAACCCAGGGTCCCAATCAGCCCCAGCATTTT,CASIKTQGPNQPQHF
many,-,TRBV19,TRBJ1-5,TGTGCCACCGGGGGGGGTCGGAACAATCAGCCCCAGCATTTT,CATGGGRNNQPQHF
-,TRBD1,TRBV6-5,TRBJ2-5,TGTGCCAGCAGTTACGCAGGGGGCAATTTTGGAGAGACCCAGTACTTC,CASSYAGGNFGETQYF
-,-,TRBV19,TRBJ1-1,TGTGCCAGTACCAAACAGGAGAACACTGAAGCTTTCTTT,CASTKQENTEAFF
once,-,TRBV24-1,TRBJ2-1,TGTGCCACCAGTGATTTGAACTGGGGAGAAGAAAGCAATGAGCAGTTCTTC,CATSDLNWGEESNEQFF
-,-,TRBV27,TRBJ1-4,TGTGCCAGCAGTCCATCGTCGTCGGGTGAAAAACTGTTTTTT,CASSPSSSGEKLFF
-,TRBD2,TRBV25-1,TRBJ2-2,TGTGCCAGCAGTGAATATCCGATTGCGGGAGGGTGGCTGTTTTTT,CASSEYPIAGGWLFF
-,-,TRBV7-2,TRBJ2-3,TGTGCCAGCAGCTTAGGCGGGCTTAGCACAGATACGCAGTATTTT,CASSLGGLSTDTQYF
-,-,TRBV6-5,TRBJ1-3,TGTGCCAGCAGTTACTCGACTGTATCTGGAAACACCATATATTTT,CASSYSTVSGNTIYF
few,TRBD2,TRBV11-2,TRBJ2-2,TGTGCCAGCAGCTCCCTGGGGGGGACCGGGGAGCTGTTTTTT,CASSSLGGTGELFF
few,TRBD1,TRBV5-6,TRBJ2-3,TGTGCCAGCAGCTCGACAGGGGCTCGAGATACGCAGTATTTT,CASSSTGARDTQYF
-,TRBD2,TRBV2,TRBJ2-3,TGTGCCAGCAGGGGGACTAGCTTCACAGATACGCAGTATTTT,CASRGTSFTDTQYF
-,TRBD1,TRBV11-2,TRBJ1-3,TGTGCCAGCAGCCCGCGGGACAGGCGCTCTGGAAACACCATATATTTT,CASSPRDRRSGNTIYF
-,TRBD2,TRBV28,TRBJ2-7,TGTGCCAGCAGTTTAATGGGGGGAGGGCCCAGCGAGCAGTACTTC,CASSLMGGGPSEQYF
-,-,TRBV20-1,TRBJ1-1,TGCAGTGCTAGTTCTGGGACATCGGACACTGAAGCTTTCTTT,CSASSGTSDTEAFF
-,-,TRBV19,TRBJ1-5,TGTGCCAGTAGTATAGGATCCGGGGGGGGGTTTGATCAGCCCCAGCATTTT,CASSIGSGGGFDQPQHF
once,-,TRBV28,TRBJ1-2,TGTGCCAGCAGTTTAAATCCTGTTAGTGGCTACACCTTC,CASSLNPVSGYTF
-,TRBD2,TRBV4-1,TRBJ2-3,TGCGCCAGCAGCCACGCACTAGCGGGGATCACAGATACGCAGTATTTT,CASSHALAGITDTQYF
-,-,TRBV7-7,TRBJ2-5,TGTGCTAGCAGCCGGGGAGCGGAAGAGACCCAGTACTTC,CASSRGAEETQYF
-,-,TRBV4-1,TRBJ2-1,TGCGCCAGCAGCCAAGACAGGGGGGTATCCCTTACCTACAATGAGCAGTTCTTC,CASSQDRGVSLTYNEQFF
few,TRBD1,TRBV6-5,TRBJ1-5,TGTGCCAGCAGTCCGCTGACAGGGGGCGATCAGCCCCAGCATTTT,CASSPLTGGDQPQHF
-,-,TRBV2,TRBJ2-7,TGTGCCAGCAGTGAAAAGAGGATCGAGCAGTACTTC,CASSEKRIEQYF
-,TRBD2,TRBV6-5,TRBJ2-7,TGTGCCAGCAGCCCCCTAGCGGCCCTCTACGAGCAGTACTTC,CASSPLAALYEQYF
-,-,TRBV19,TRBJ1-5,TGTGCCAGTAGTACGTACGCCCTCCCTTCGGGAATTCAGCCCCAGCATTTT,CASSTYALPSGIQPQHF
-,TRBD1,TRBV30,TRBJ1-2,TGTGCCTTGACAGGGGGCGCCGGCTATGGCTACACCTTC,CALTGGAGYGYTF
once,-,TRBV27,TRBJ1-2,TGTGCCAGCAGTCCCGACAGGTTTGGCTATGGCTACACCTTC,CASSPDRFGYGYTF
-,-,TRBV7-6,TRBJ1-2,TGTGCCAGCAGCTTAGGCATCACGGACAGCCCCGAAATCCGCTATGGCTACACCTTC,CASSLGITDSPEIRYGYTF
-,-,TRBV5-1,TRBJ2-5,TGCGCCAGCAGCCGTACCGGACAGTCGCAAGAGACCCAGTACTTC,CASSRTGQSQETQYF
-,-,TRBV11-2,TRBJ2-7,TGTGCCAGCAGCCCCCACAGGGACTCCTACGAGCAGTACTTC,CASSPHRDSYEQYF
-,-,TRBV13,TRBJ2-1,TGTGCCAGCAGCACCGCGGGGCGGATCTCCTACAATGAGCAGTTCTTC,CASSTAGRISYNEQFF
-,TRBD1,TRBV11-2,TRBJ2-7,TGTGCCAGCAGCAAATATACCGGGACAGGGGGCTCTTACTCCTACGAGCAGTACTTC,CASSKYTGTGGSYSYEQYF
-,TRBD1,TRBV11-2,TRBJ2-2,TGTGCCAGCAGCTTATGGCTGGGGGGACAGGCAACCGGGGAGCTGTTTTTT,CASSLWLGGQATGELFF